This TCR beta chain emerged from a study of T cell responses to AZD1222 COVID-19 vaccine. Sequencing was performed with immunoSEQ multiplex PCR; in TCRdb, only in-frame clones are kept and a portion is missing. The data contain about 95,000 clones, approximately 91% of them singletons. Germline CDR1 is SNHLY and CDR2 is FYNNEI. Unmatched junction bases numbered 4, after V lost 7 bases and J lost 3 bases. This CDR3 contains 14 residues. The chain is built from TRBV2 and TRBJ1-4, with 8 bases fitting TRBD1. Material: peripheral blood, obtained on day 0 of AZD1222 vaccination. The sequence was collected from an adult in good health. The chain's CDR3 is CASTDRGANEKLFF. The CDR3 bases are TGTGCCAGCACCGACAGGGGAGCTAATGAAAAACTGTTTTTT.